A selection of T cell receptor beta chains follows, all from one sample in a study of blood T cell repertoires in COVID-19. Method: immunoSEQ multiplex PCR; TCRdb's copy keeps in-frame clones and lacks some. The sample contains roughly 70,000 clones, 80% to 95% of which appear only once. Material for sequencing was peripheral blood. Receptor source: a human donor with active COVID-19. The donor label of this sample is uncertain. The CDR3 runs from the conserved cysteine through the conserved F or W. The order of the fields is CDR3 length, J gene, V gene, CDR3 protein.

14 TRBJ2-4 TRBV28 CASSSRLAKNIQYF
14 TRBJ1-4 TRBV5-1 CASSLGAANEKLFF
17 TRBJ2-3 TRBV5-1 CASSGVGTSRTSDTQYF
18 TRBJ1-3 TRBV15 CATSRLPGQLGSGNTIYF
13 TRBJ2-7 TRBV28 CASSTANSYEQYF
13 TRBJ2-1 TRBV11-2 CASSLAPYNEQFF
13 TRBJ1-1 TRBV27 CASSLLGDREAFF
14 TRBJ2-5 TRBV10-1 CASSGTGGQETQYF
20 TRBJ2-7 TRBV4-2 CASSQELPQRTSGSYYEQYF
14 TRBJ1-1 TRBV5-4 CASSLDRGNTEAFF
16 TRBJ1-3 TRBV2 CASGGLNRGSGNTIYF
15 TRBJ1-1 TRBV3-1/TRBV3-2 CASSLVGHLNTEAFF
15 TRBJ2-1 TRBV5-5 CASSLREGPPNEQFF
15 TRBJ2-1 TRBV19 CASSIEVGDYNEQFF
16 TRBJ2-1 TRBV28 CASSSHLAGVENEQFF
13 TRBJ1-2 TRBV7-9 CASSLGVNYGYTF
17 TRBJ2-1 TRBV7-9 CASSSLTRRNTYNEQFF
13 TRBJ2-7 TRBV12-3/TRBV12-4 CASSTKTGDEQYF
14 TRBJ1-1 TRBV6-6 CASSTLRENTEAFF
16 TRBJ2-7 TRBV7-2 CASSPGTGTAGGEQYF
12 TRBJ2-7 TRBV7-2 CASSSYSNEQYF
16 TRBJ2-1 TRBV7-2 CASSPLDRVGYNEQFF
14 TRBJ2-1 TRBV2 CASRTSVQGYEQFF
15 TRBJ1-3 TRBV7-7 CASSLGRNSGNTIYF
15 TRBJ2-1 TRBV6-4 CASRTSGRAVNEQFF
12 TRBJ2-7 TRBV18 CASSRGPYEQYF
15 TRBJ2-3 TRBV18 CASSPLAGNTDTQYF
14 TRBJ2-5 TRBV19 CASSAQGWQETQYF